These 13 T cell receptor beta chains came from one sample sequenced in a study of T cell repertoires in cytomegalovirus infection. Which antigens these TCRs recognize remains unknown. TCRdb processed the reads anew with MiXCR; each CDR3 protein has one entry. In the table there are some 560,000 distinct CDR3 sequences, about 40% of which are singletons. This sample comprised cultured PBMCs, obtained from culture after CMV antigen stimulation. The source of these receptors is a human donor in good health (CMV status not recorded). Some clones in this sample may be carry-over from other donors' samples.

This clonotype has more than one count but fewer than ten. The V and J genes are TRBV7-9 and TRBJ1-5; D gene uncertain. Germline assignment: CDR1 SEHNR and CDR2 FQNEAQ (reference sequence). V was shortened by 2 bases and J by 0 bases, with 5 bases between the two germline ends. The length of the CDR3 is 14 residues. The CDR3 DNA reads TGTGCCAGCAGCTTAAGGGTTAGCAATCAGCCCCAGCATTTT. It yields the protein CASSLRVSNQPQHF.

The genes are TRBV12-3 or TRBV12-4 and TRBJ1-1, with D uncertain. Trimming shortened V by 7 bases and J by 3 bases, and 12 bases separated the two germline ends. This CDR3 has 13 amino acids. CDR3 DNA: TGTGCCAGCAAAGGGCGGCAGGACACTGAAGCTTTCTTT. Its translation: CASKGRQDTEAFF.

This clonotype was recorded a few times. The V gene is TRBV9, the J gene TRBJ2-2; TRBD1 matches at 7 bases. CDR1 is SGDLS, CDR2 YYNGEE, per germline. The CDR3 spans 16 residues. Trimming at V came to 3 bases and at J to 0 bases, leaving 5 bases not matched to a gene. Here the CDR3 reads CASSADRATNTGELFF. CDR3 in DNA: TGTGCCAGCAGCGCCGACAGGGCCACGAACACCGGGGAGCTGTTTTTT.

The CDR3 DNA sequence: TGTGCCAGCAGCTCAAAACGGCCAGTCGCAACTAATGAAAAACTGTTTTTT. Its translation is CASSSKRPVATNEKLFF. The V call is TRBV6-5, the J call TRBJ1-4; no clear D. The CDR3 runs to 17 residues. Germline V lookup: CDR1 MNHEY, CDR2 SVGAGI. V shed 6 bases and J shed 0 bases, with 17 bases lying between them.

V and J are TRBV11-1 and TRBJ2-6; TRBD1 matches at 7 bases. The V gene's germline CDR1 is SGHAT and CDR2 FQDESV (reference sequence). V dropped 1 base and J dropped 9; count of bases not matched to a gene: 9. The length of the CDR3 is 16 residues. CDR3 loop: CASSLEGFGTVNVLTF. The CDR3 region has the DNA TGTGCCAGCAGCTTAGAAGGGTTCGGGACAGTCAACGTCCTGACTTTC.

This clonotype was seen more than once but under ten times. The rearrangement joins TRBV7-2 to TRBJ2-2; TRBD2 matches 7 bases. The CDR3 length is 13 residues. Germline trimming cut 8 bases from V and 5 bases from J; bases unmatched to any gene: 5. Germline loops: CDR1 SGHTA, CDR2 FQGNSA. The CDR3 here is CASVAGNTGELFF. The CDR3 nucleotides are TGTGCCAGCGTAGCGGGCAATACCGGGGAGCTGTTTTTT.

The J gene is TRBJ2-3, the V gene TRBV10-3, with 7 bases identical to TRBD1. The germline gives CDR1 ENHRY, CDR2 SYGVKD. Losses at the gene ends were 5 bases for V and 2 bases for J; bases not matched to a gene: 4. The CDR3 extends over 14 amino acids. CDR3 residues: CAISRTGATDTQYF. For the CDR3, the DNA is TGTGCCATCAGTCGGACAGGCGCCACAGATACGCAGTATTTT.

The rearrangement joins TRBV2 to TRBJ2-5; D may be TRBD1 or TRBD2 (5 bases each). The CDR3 runs 13 residues. Between the trimmed V and J ends, which lost 8 bases and 2 bases, there was a span of 12 bases. The germline V gene encodes CDR1 SNHLY and CDR2 FYNNEI. CDR3 in amino acids: CASGTNGQETQYF. The CDR3 DNA reads as TGTGCCAGCGGGACCAATGGGCAAGAGACCCAGTACTTC.

There are a few counts of this clonotype. The V gene is TRBV6-6, the J gene TRBJ2-1, with a tentative D call TRBD2 (5 bases). Trimming removed 4 bases from V and 7 bases from J, with 14 bases in between. Germline CDR1 MNHNY, CDR2 SVGAGI (reference sequence). CDR3 length: 14 residues. The CDR3 region is CASSLKTGINEQFF. The CDR3 nucleotides are TGTGCCAGCAGTTTGAAGACCGGGATTAATGAGCAGTTCTTC.

This clonotype was found a few times. The chain employs TRBV4-1 and TRBJ2-1; no definite D call. The germline V and J ends were trimmed by 2 bases and 0 bases, with 8 bases remaining between them. Per the germline V gene, CDR1 is MGHRA and CDR2 is YSYEKL. This CDR3 is built from 15 residues. The CDR3 region is CASSQTPSSYNEQFF. The CDR3 coding sequence is TGCGCCAGCAGCCAAACTCCCAGCTCCTACAATGAGCAGTTCTTC.

The rearrangement joins TRBV12-3 or TRBV12-4 to TRBJ2-7; D tentatively fits TRBD1 or TRBD2 (6 bases each). Trimming pared 8 bases from V and 3 bases from J, leaving 14 bases between. CDR3 length: 13 residues. The CDR3 region is CASGRGPDYEQYF. The DNA for the CDR3 is TGTGCCAGCGGCCGGGGGCCGGACTACGAGCAGTACTTC.

The chain carries TRBV7-2 and TRBJ2-1, with D possibly being TRBD1 (6 bases). The CDR3 runs to 13 residues. The V gene's germline CDR1 is SGHTA and CDR2 FQGNSA. V was cut by 3 bases and J by 7 bases, with 10 bases left in between. The CDR3 bases are TGTGCCAGCAGCTTCAACAGGGAAAATGAGCAGTTCTTC. Its translation is CASSFNRENEQFF.

The chain employs TRBV7-4 and TRBJ2-3, with D perhaps TRBD2 (5 bases). V was pared by 5 bases and J by 2 bases, with 11 bases between. The CDR3 loop spans 14 amino acids. Germline CDR1 is SGHVT and CDR2 is SQSDAQ. CDR3 bases: TGTGCCAGCAGCCCCGAGGGTATCACAGATACGCAGTATTTT. This codes for CASSPEGITDTQYF.